These 23 T cell receptor beta chains came from one sample sequenced in a study of blood T cell repertoires in COVID-19. Sequencing was performed with immunoSEQ multiplex PCR; in TCRdb, only in-frame clones are kept and a portion is missing. Among some 230,000 clones, 80% to 90% were seen once, and the ten largest hold 0.85% to 1%. Sequenced input: peripheral blood. The receptors originated from a man in his forties with acute or convalescent COVID-19.

The chain couples TRBV7-2 to TRBJ2-5; 10 bases match TRBD2. The germline V gene has CDR1 SGHTA and CDR2 FQGNSA. This CDR3 is 16 amino acids long. The trim removed 1 base at V and 5 bases at J, leaving 7 bases unmatched. Here the CDR3 DNA reads TGTGCCAGCAGCTTAGGGGGGACTAGCGTCCTGGAGACCCAGTACTTC. Translating gives CASSLGGTSVLETQYF.

The chain joins TRBV6-5 to TRBJ2-7; 10 bases are shared with TRBD2. This CDR3 is 16 amino acids long. Looked up from germline, CDR1 is MNHEY and CDR2 is SVGAGI. The V and J ends lost 1 base and 4 bases, in that order; junction bases with no gene match: 7. The CDR3 sequence: CASSYLAGGSSYEQYF. DNA for the CDR3: TGTGCCAGCAGTTACTTAGCGGGGGGCTCCTCGTACGAGCAGTACTTC.

The V gene is TRBV18, the J gene TRBJ1-1; D is undetermined. Trimming stripped 6 bases from V and 4 bases from J, with 15 bases between. Per germline, CDR1 KGHSH and CDR2 LQKENI. The CDR3 loop spans 14 amino acids. The CDR3 reads CASSSSAGITEAFF. As DNA, the CDR3 is TGTGCCAGCTCCTCAAGCGCCGGGATCACTGAAGCTTTCTTT.

This chain connects TRBV20-1 to TRBJ1-1, with D unresolved. Germline values: CDR1 DFQATT, CDR2 SNEGSKA (reference sequence). The germline V and J ends were trimmed by 6 bases and 7 bases, with 9 bases remaining between them. The length of the CDR3 is 10 residues. The CDR3 nucleotides are TGCAGTGCAAGGGAGTATGAAGCTTTCTTT. Translated, it gives CSAREYEAFF.

The chain uses TRBV6-2 or TRBV6-3 and TRBJ2-6; D is ambiguous. Germline values: CDR1 MNHEY, CDR2 SVGEGT. The CDR3 loop spans 15 amino acids. The V and J ends lost 4 bases and 0 bases respectively, with 7 bases between them. This chain's CDR3 is CASSSFYSGANVLTF. In nucleotides, the CDR3 is TGTGCCAGCAGTTCTTTCTACTCTGGGGCCAACGTCCTGACTTTC.

The chain combines TRBV18 with TRBJ2-3, with a tentative D call TRBD2 (6 bases). The germline gives CDR1 KGHSH, CDR2 LQKENI. The CDR3 consists of 16 residues. V dropped 0 bases and J dropped 0 bases, with 10 bases sitting between them. CDR3 DNA: TGTGCCAGCTCACCACCGAGGAGGGTCAGCACAGATACGCAGTATTTT. Translation: CASSPPRRVSTDTQYF. Using reference TRBV18 and TRBJ2-3 for the parts outside the CDR3, the full variable domain is NAGVMQNPRHLVRRRGQEARLRCSPMKGHSHVYWYRQLPEEGLKFMVYLQKENIIDESGMPKERFSAEFPKEGPSILRIQQVVRGDSAAYFCASSPPRRVSTDTQYFGPGTRLTVL.

The rearrangement joins TRBV10-3 to TRBJ1-6; 7 nucleotides match TRBD1. The CDR3 spans 15 residues. Germline V gene lookup returns CDR1 ENHRY and CDR2 SYGVKD. J was trimmed by 5 bases and V by 2 bases; bases with no gene match: 3. The CDR3 DNA sequence: TGTGCCATCAGTGAGGGGGGACAGCATAATTCACCCCTCCACTTT. It yields the protein CAISEGGQHNSPLHF.

This clone has only one observation. The chain uses TRBV6-5 and TRBJ1-5, with 7 bases fitting TRBD1. The V gene end was trimmed by 7 bases and the J gene end by 1 base; junction bases not matched to a gene: 7. CDR3 length: 15 amino acids. Germline V gene sequence: CDR1 MNHEY, CDR2 SVGAGI. The CDR3 protein is CASMWGRGSNQPQHF. CDR3 DNA: TGTGCCAGCATGTGGGGCAGGGGGAGCAATCAGCCCCAGCATTTT.

This sequence joins TRBV6-6 and TRBJ1-1; perhaps TRBD1 as D (5 bases). Germline-derived CDR1 and CDR2 are MNHNY and SVGAGI (reference sequence). Trimming left V 2 bases short and J 7 bases short, with 11 bases between. The CDR3 is made up of 13 amino acids. The CDR3 DNA reads TGTGCCAGCAGTTACCTGGCGGGGGGTGAAGCTTTCTTT. It encodes CASSYLAGGEAFF.

This rearrangement joins TRBV11-2 to TRBJ1-6, with 10 bases that match TRBD1. This CDR3 is built from 17 residues. Germline V CDR1 and CDR2: SGHAT, FQNNGV. The V and J ends lost 0 bases and 9 bases, in that order; junction bases with no gene match: 8. CDR3 region: CASSLDHGTGVFSPLHF. CDR3 sequence (DNA): TGTGCCAGCAGCTTAGACCACGGGACAGGGGTTTTTTCACCCCTCCACTTT.

Notes on this clone: This same CDR3 is encoded by further DNA sequences in the sample. The rearrangement uses TRBV7-2 and TRBJ1-1, with 7 nucleotides matching TRBD1. Per germline, CDR1 SGHTA and CDR2 FQGNSA. There are 15 residues in the CDR3. V lost 5 bases and J lost 1; bases outside the gene matches: 7. The CDR3 DNA reads as TGTGCCAGCAGCCCCCGACAGGGAAAGAACACTGAAGCTTTCTTT. Translation gives CASSPRQGKNTEAFF.

V and J are TRBV7-2 and TRBJ2-1; D unclear. This CDR3 is 16 amino acids long. Per the germline V gene, CDR1 is SGHTA and CDR2 is FQGNSA. The V end lost 2 bases, the J end lost 0 bases, and 11 bases lay between the germline ends. CDR3 coding DNA: TGTGCCAGCAGCTTATCCGCAGCGAGCTCCTACAATGAGCAGTTCTTC. It encodes CASSLSAASSYNEQFF.

A note on this clone: At one of its ends the junction is not consistent with the germline gene, which may arise from a read error. This rearrangement joins TRBV6-2 or TRBV6-3 to TRBJ1-1; a weak D match, TRBD1 (6 bases). This CDR3 is built from 12 residues. The germline CDR1 and CDR2 sequences are MNHEY and SVGEGT. CDR3 sequence: CASSNRLAWDTF. CDR3 DNA sequence: TGTGCCAGCAGCAACCGCCTAGCTTGGGACACCTTT.

The gene calls are TRBV5-1 and TRBJ2-5; 11 nucleotides align to TRBD1. Per germline, CDR1 SGHRS and CDR2 YFSETQ. V lost 4 bases, J lost 5 bases, and 7 bases stayed unmatched. The CDR3 is 15 residues long. CDR3 coding DNA: TGCGCCAGCAGCGCGGGACAGGGGGATATGGAGACCCAGTACTTC. Protein product: CASSAGQGDMETQYF.

The V and J genes are TRBV5-1 and TRBJ2-2; TRBD1 matches at 9 bases. CDR3 size: 17 residues. The germline V gene encodes CDR1 SGHRS and CDR2 YFSETQ. Germline trimming cut 0 bases from V and 1 base from J; bases unmatched to any gene: 4. The CDR3 protein is CASSLAATGGNTGELFF. CDR3 nucleotides: TGCGCCAGCAGCTTGGCTGCGACAGGGGGGAACACCGGGGAGCTGTTTTTT.

The rearrangement joins TRBV5-4 to TRBJ1-1; D gene unclear. V lost 0 bases to trimming and J lost 0 bases, with 9 bases between them. Germline CDR1 is SGHNT and CDR2 is YYREEE (reference sequence). The CDR3 totals 15 residues. The CDR3 here is CASSLGPVLNTEAFF. As DNA, the CDR3 is TGTGCCAGCAGCTTGGGGCCTGTTTTGAACACTGAAGCTTTCTTT.

The chain employs TRBV5-5 and TRBJ1-3; TRBD1 agrees at 8 bases. From germline, CDR1 is SGHKS and CDR2 YYEKEE (reference sequence). This CDR3 spans 13 amino acids. Trimming removed 6 bases from V and 5 bases from J; junction bases left unmatched: 4. The CDR3 coding sequence is TGTGCCAGCAAGACAGGGGAAAGAAACACCATATATTTT. Translated, it gives CASKTGERNTIYF. The complete variable domain, with remaining parts taken from reference TRBV5-5 and TRBJ1-3, reads DAGVTQSPTHLIKTRGQQVTLRCSPISGHKSVSWYQQVLGQGPQFIFQYYEKEERGRGNFPDRFSARQFPNYSSELNVNALLLGDSALYLCASKTGERNTIYFGEGSWLTVV.

The V call is TRBV9, the J call TRBJ1-2, with D unresolved. This CDR3 has 14 amino acids. Trimming took 0 bases from V and 4 from J, leaving 10 bases between them. The germline V gene encodes CDR1 SGDLS and CDR2 YYNGEE. The CDR3 sequence is CASSVEPSIYGYTF. The CDR3 nucleotides are TGTGCCAGCAGCGTAGAGCCTTCAATCTATGGCTACACCTTC.

The chain couples TRBV5-1 to TRBJ1-6, with D unclear. Germline V gives CDR1 SGHRS, CDR2 YFSETQ. The ends were cut back, 0 bases at V and 3 bases at J, with 13 bases in the middle. The CDR3 has 17 amino acids. CDR3 nucleotide sequence: TGCGCCAGCAGCTTGGCTAGTCTAGGAAACTATAATTCACCCCTCCACTTT. Translation: CASSLASLGNYNSPLHF. The variable domain in full, with the rest retrieved from reference TRBV5-1 and TRBJ1-6, is KAGVTQTPRYLIKTRGQQVTLSCSPISGHRSVSWYQQTPGQGLQFLFEYFSETQRNKGNFPGRFSGRQFSNSRSEMNVSTLELGDSALYLCASSLASLGNYNSPLHFGNGTRLTVT.

This clone has only a few counts. The chain is built from TRBV7-2 and TRBJ1-1; no firm D call. Looked up from germline, CDR1 is SGHTA and CDR2 is FQGNSA. The V end lost 7 bases, the J end lost 4 bases, and 16 bases lay between the germline ends. The CDR3 is made up of 14 amino acids. CDR3 DNA: TGTGCCAGCACCCTAGGAGGGTTTGCCACTGAAGCTTTCTTT. This encodes CASTLGGFATEAFF.

This clone was seen a few times. The V and J genes are TRBV12-3 or TRBV12-4 and TRBJ1-2; D remains ambiguous. The CDR3 sequence is 12 residues long. The V end lost 5 bases, the J end lost 6 bases, and 10 bases lay between the germline ends. The CDR3 region is CASSQSTNGYTF. CDR3 nucleotide sequence: TGTGCCAGCAGTCAAAGCACCAATGGCTACACCTTC.

The rearrangement uses TRBV24-1 and TRBJ1-2, with TRBD1 matching 9 bases. This CDR3 has 13 amino acids. V gave up 4 bases and J gave up 10 bases; unmatched junction bases: 6. Per the germline V gene, CDR1 is KGHDR and CDR2 is SFDVKD. CDR3 sequence reads: CATSDRTGVAYTF. CDR3 in DNA: TGTGCCACCAGTGACCGGACAGGGGTGGCCTACACCTTC.

This clone was seen only once. The rearrangement links TRBV24-1 to TRBJ2-1; no reliable D call. The CDR3 sequence is 13 residues long. The V end lost 3 bases, the J end lost 6 bases, and 8 bases lay between the germline ends. Germline V gives CDR1 KGHDR, CDR2 SFDVKD. CDR3 protein: CATSDPTVNEQFF. The CDR3 coding sequence is TGTGCCACCAGTGATCCCACAGTCAATGAGCAGTTCTTC.